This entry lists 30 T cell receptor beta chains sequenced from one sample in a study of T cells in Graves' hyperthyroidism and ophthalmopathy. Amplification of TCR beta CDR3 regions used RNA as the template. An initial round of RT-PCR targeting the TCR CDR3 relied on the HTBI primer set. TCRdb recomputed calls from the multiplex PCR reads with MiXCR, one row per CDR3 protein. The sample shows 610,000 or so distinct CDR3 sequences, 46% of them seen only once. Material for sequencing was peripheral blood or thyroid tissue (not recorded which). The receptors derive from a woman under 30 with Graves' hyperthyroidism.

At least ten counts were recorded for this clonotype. The CDR3 sequence is CASTESGTSGANVLTF. For the CDR3, the DNA is TGTGCCAGTACCGAATCCGGGACCTCTGGGGCCAACGTCCTGACTTTC. The gene calls are TRBV19 and TRBJ2-6; D possibly matches TRBD1 or TRBD2 (5 bases each). This CDR3 is built from 16 residues. Germline V gene lookup returns CDR1 LNHDA and CDR2 SQIVND (reference sequence). Deletions cut 7 bases from V and 0 bases from J, with 13 bases between.

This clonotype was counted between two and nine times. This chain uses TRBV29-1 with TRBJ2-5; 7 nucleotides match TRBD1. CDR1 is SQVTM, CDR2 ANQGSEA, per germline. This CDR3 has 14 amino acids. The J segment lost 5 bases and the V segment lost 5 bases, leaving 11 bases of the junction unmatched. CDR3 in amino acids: CSVRAGGNSETQYF. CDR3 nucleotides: TGCAGCGTTAGGGCAGGGGGTAACTCGGAGACCCAGTACTTC.

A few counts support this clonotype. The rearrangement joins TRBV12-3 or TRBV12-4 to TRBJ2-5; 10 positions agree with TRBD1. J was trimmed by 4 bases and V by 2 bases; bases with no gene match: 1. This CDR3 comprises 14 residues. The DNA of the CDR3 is TGTGCCAGCAGTTTACGGACAGGGGGAGAGACCCAGTACTTC. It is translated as CASSLRTGGETQYF.

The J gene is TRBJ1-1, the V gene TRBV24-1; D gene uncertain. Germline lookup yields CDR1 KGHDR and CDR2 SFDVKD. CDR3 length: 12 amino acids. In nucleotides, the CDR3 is TGTGCTAGAGCCGGGGTGAACACTGAAGCTTTCTTT. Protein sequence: CARAGVNTEAFF.

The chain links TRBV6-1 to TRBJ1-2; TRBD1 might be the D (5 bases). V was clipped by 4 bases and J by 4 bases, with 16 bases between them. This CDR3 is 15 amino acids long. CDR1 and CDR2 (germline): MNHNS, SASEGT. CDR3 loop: CASSGGGGISYGYTF. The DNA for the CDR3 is TGTGCCAGCAGTGGGGGGGGGGGGATTTCCTATGGCTACACCTTC.

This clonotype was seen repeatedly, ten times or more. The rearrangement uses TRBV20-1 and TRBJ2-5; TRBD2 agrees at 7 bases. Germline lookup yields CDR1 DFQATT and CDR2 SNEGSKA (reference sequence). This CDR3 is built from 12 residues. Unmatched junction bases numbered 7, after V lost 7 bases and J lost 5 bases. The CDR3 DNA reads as TGCAGTGTACTAGCGTTTATGGAGACCCAGTACTTC. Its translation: CSVLAFMETQYF.

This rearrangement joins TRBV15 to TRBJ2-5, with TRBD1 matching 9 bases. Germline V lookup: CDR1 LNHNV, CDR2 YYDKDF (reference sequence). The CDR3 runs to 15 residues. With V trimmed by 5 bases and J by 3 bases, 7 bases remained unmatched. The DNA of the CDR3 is TGTGCCACCAGCCCCAACCGGACAGGGGAAGAGACCCAGTACTTC. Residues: CATSPNRTGEETQYF.

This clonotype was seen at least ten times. CDR3 residues: CASSLLNEQFF. CDR3 DNA: TGTGCCAGCAGCCTCCTCAATGAGCAGTTCTTC. This chain joins TRBV7-2 and TRBJ2-1; no definite D call. V lost 5 bases and J lost 6, with 5 bases in between. Germline CDR1 and CDR2: SGHTA and FQGNSA. The CDR3 totals 11 residues.

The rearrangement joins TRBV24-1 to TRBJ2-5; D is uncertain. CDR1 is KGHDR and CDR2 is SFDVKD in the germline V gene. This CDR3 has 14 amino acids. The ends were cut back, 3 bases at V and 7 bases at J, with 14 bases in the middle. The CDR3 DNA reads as TGTGCCACCAGTGATCCGACCTACCGAGGGACCCAGTACTTC. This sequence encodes CATSDPTYRGTQYF.

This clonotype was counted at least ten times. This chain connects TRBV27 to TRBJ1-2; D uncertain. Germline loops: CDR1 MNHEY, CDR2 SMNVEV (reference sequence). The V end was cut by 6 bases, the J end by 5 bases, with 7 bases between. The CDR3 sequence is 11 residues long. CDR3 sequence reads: CASRDSYGYTF. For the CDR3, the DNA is TGTGCCAGCAGGGACTCTTATGGCTACACCTTC.

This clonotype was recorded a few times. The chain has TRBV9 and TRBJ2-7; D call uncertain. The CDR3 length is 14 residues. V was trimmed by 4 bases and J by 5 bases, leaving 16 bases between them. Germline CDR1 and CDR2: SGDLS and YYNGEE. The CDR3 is CASSLTSTADEQYF. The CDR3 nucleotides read TGTGCCAGCAGCCTAACGTCCACCGCGGACGAGCAGTACTTC. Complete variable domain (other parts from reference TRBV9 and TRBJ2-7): DSGVTQTPKHLITATGQRVTLRCSPRSGDLSVYWYQQSLDQGLQFLIQYYNGEERAKGNILERFSAQQFPDLHSELNLSSLELGDSALYFCASSLTSTADEQYFGPGTRLTVT.

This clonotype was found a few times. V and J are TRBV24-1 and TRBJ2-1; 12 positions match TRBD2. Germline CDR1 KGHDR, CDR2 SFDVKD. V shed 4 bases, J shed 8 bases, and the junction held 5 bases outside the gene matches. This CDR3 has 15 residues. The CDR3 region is CATSETSGSKHEQFF. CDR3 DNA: TGTGCCACCAGTGAGACTAGCGGGAGTAAGCATGAGCAGTTCTTC.

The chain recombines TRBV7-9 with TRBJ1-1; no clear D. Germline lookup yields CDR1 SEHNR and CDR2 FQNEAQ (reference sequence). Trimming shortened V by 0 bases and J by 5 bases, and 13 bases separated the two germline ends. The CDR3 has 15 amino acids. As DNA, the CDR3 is TGTGCCAGCAGCTTAGCGCATCATCGGCAAACTGAAGCTTTCTTT. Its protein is CASSLAHHRQTEAFF.

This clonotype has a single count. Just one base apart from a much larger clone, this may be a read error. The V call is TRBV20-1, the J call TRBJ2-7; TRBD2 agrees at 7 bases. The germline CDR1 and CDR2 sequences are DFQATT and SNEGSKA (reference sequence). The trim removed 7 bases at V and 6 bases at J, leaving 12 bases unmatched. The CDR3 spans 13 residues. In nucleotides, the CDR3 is TGCAGTGTTCCTAGGCGGGGGATATTCGAGCAGTACTTC. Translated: CSVPRRGIFEQYF.

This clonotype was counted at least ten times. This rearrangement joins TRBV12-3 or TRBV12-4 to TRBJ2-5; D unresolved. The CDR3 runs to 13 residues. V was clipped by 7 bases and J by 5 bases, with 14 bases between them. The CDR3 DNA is TGTGCCAGCACCAAGGACCTACGGGAGACCCAGTACTTC. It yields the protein CASTKDLRETQYF.

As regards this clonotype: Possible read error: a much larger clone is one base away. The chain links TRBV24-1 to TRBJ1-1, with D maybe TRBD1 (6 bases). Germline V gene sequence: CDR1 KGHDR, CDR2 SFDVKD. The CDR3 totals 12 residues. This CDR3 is CVTRGSATEAFF. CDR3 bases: TGTGTCACGAGGGGGTCGGCCACTGAAGCTTTCTTT.

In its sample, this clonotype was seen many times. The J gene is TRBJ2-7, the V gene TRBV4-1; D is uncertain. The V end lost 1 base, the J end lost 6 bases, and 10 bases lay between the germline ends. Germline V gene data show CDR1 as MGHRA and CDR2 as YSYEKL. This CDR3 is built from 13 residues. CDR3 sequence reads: CASSQGAPGEQYF. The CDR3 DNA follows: TGCGCCAGCAGCCAAGGAGCACCGGGCGAGCAGTACTTC.

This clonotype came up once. CDR3 amino acids: CAISESGHRNGGYTF. The CDR3 DNA reads TGTGCCATCAGTGAGTCTGGACACCGGAACGGGGGCTACACCTTC. The chain couples TRBV10-3 to TRBJ1-2; perhaps TRBD1 as D (5 bases). CDR3 length: 15 residues. The V end lost 0 bases, the J end lost 8 bases, and 16 bases lay between the germline ends. Germline V gene data show CDR1 as ENHRY and CDR2 as SYGVKD.

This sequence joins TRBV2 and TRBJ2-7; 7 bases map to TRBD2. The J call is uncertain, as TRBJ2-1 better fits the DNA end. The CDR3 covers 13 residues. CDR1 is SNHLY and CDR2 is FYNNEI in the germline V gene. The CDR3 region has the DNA TGTGCCAGCAGAGCGGGACTCGACAATGAGCAGTTCTTC. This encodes CASRAGLDNEQFF.

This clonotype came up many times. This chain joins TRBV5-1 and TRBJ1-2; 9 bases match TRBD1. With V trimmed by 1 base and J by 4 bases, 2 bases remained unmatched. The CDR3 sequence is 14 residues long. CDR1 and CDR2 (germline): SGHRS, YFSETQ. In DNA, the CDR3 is TGCGCCAGCAGCTTGACAGGGGGCGGCTATGGCTACACCTTC. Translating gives CASSLTGGGYGYTF.

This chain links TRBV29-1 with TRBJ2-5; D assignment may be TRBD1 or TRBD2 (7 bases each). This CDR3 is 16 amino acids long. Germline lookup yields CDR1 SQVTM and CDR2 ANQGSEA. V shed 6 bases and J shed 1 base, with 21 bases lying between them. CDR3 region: CSVRQGGPGGQETQYF. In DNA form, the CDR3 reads TGCAGCGTCAGACAGGGAGGGCCGGGGGGCCAAGAGACCCAGTACTTC.

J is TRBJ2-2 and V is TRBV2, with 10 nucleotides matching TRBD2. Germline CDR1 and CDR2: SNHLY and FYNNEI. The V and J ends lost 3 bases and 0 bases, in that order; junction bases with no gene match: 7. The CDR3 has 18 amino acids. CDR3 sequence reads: CASSDGSGGTSNTGELFF. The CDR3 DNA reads TGTGCCAGCAGTGATGGTAGCGGGGGGACTTCGAACACCGGGGAGCTGTTTTTT.

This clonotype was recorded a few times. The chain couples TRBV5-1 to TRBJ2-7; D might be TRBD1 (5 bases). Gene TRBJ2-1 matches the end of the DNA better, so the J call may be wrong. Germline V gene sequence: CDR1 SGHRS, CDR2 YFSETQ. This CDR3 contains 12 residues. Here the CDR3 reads CASSLAGYEQFF. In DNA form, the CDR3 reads TGCGCCAGCAGCTTGGCAGGGTACGAGCAGTTCTTC.

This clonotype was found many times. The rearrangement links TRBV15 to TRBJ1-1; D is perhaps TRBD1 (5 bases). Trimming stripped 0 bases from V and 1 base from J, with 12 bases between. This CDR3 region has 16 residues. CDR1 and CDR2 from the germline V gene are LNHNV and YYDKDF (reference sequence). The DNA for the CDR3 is TGTGCCACCAGCAGAGATTCCGGGGGATCGAACACTGAAGCTTTCTTT. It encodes CATSRDSGGSNTEAFF.

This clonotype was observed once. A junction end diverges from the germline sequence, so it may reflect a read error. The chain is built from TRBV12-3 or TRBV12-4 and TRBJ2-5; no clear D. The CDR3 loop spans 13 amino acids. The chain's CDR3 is CASSFEVQETQCF. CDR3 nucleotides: TGTGCCAGCAGTTTTGAGGTTCAAGAGACCCAGTGCTTC.

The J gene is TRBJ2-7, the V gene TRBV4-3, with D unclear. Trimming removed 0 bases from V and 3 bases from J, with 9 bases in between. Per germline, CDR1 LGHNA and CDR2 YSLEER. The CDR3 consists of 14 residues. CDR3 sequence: CASSQDWKYYEQYF. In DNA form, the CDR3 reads TGCGCCAGCAGCCAAGATTGGAAATACTACGAGCAGTACTTC.

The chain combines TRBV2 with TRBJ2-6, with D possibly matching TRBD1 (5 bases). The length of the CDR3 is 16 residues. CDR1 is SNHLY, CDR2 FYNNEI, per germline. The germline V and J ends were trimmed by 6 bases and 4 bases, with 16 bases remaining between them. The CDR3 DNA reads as TGTGCCAGCAGGGTGGAAAGGGGATCCGGGGCCAACGTCCTGACTTTC. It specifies CASRVERGSGANVLTF.

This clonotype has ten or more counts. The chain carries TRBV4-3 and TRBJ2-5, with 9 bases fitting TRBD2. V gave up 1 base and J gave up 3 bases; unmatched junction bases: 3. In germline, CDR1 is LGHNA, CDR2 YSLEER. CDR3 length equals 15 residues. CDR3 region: CASSQGASGEETQYF. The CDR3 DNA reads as TGCGCCAGCAGCCAAGGGGCTAGCGGGGAAGAGACCCAGTACTTC.

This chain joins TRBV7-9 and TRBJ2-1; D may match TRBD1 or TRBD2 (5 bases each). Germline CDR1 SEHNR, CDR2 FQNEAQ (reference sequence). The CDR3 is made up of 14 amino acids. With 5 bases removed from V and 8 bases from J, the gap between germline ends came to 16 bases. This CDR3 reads CASSMPGPRYEQFF. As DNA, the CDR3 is TGTGCCAGCAGCATGCCGGGACCACGGTATGAGCAGTTCTTC.

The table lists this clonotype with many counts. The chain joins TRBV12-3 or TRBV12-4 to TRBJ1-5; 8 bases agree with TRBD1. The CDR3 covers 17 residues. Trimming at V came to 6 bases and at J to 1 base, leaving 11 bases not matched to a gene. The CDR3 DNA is TGTGCCAGCAGCCTGGGACAGGCCCGGGGGAGCAATCAGCCCCAGCATTTT. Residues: CASSLGQARGSNQPQHF.